This entry is about one TCR beta chain. Profiled with immunoSEQ multiplex PCR; TCRdb holds only in-frame clones, not every one. The repertoire holds 360,000 or so clones, with about nine tenths as singletons. This sample was included in a study of blood T cell repertoires in COVID-19. Study at large: The samples span acute and convalescent COVID-19 from the United States, Italy and Spain.

Those who participated ranged in age from 18 to 89 years and resided in about 24 US areas. CDR3 length equals 14 residues. V was clipped by 1 base and J by 3 bases; unmatched bases: 2. The germline V gene encodes CDR1 SGHAT and CDR2 FQNNGV. The V and J genes are TRBV11-2 and TRBJ1-2; 7 nucleotides align to TRBD1. Sequenced: PBMCs or T cells enriched from blood (not recorded which). The sequence was collected from a woman aged 25 to 39 who had been exposed to COVID-19. This chain's CDR3 is CASSLAGTDYGYTF. CDR3 coding DNA: TGTGCCAGCAGCTTAGCCGGGACAGACTATGGCTACACCTTC.